This T cell receptor beta chain was documented in a study of glioma-infiltrating T cells after dendritic cell vaccination. Sequencing was performed with immunoSEQ multiplex PCR; in TCRdb, only in-frame clones are kept and a portion is missing. This table has about 73,000 clones, approximately 80% appearing once. The CDR3 sequence is 15 residues long. Trimming removed 3 bases from V and 2 bases from J; junction bases left unmatched: 4. CDR1 and CDR2 (germline): SEHNR, FQNEAQ (reference sequence). The sample here was blood, taken before dendritic cell vaccination. The V call is TRBV7-9, the J call TRBJ1-5, with 7 bases lining up with TRBD1. This TCR came from a human donor with glioblastoma. The DNA of the CDR3 is TGTGCCAGCAGCTTGGACGGGACAGGCAATCAGCCCCAGCATTTT. This gives the protein CASSLDGTGNQPQHF.